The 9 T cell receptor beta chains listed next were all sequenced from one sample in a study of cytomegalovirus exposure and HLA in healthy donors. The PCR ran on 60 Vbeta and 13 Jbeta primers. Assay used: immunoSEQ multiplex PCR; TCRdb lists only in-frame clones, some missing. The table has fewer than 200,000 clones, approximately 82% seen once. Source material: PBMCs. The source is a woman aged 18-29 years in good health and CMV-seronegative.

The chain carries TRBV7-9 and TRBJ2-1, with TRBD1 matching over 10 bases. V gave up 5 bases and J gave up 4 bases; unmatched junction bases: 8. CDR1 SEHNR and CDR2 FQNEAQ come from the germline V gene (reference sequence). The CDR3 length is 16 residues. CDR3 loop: CASSHAGTGAYNEQFF. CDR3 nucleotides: TGTGCCAGCAGCCATGCGGGGACAGGGGCTTACAATGAGCAGTTCTTC.

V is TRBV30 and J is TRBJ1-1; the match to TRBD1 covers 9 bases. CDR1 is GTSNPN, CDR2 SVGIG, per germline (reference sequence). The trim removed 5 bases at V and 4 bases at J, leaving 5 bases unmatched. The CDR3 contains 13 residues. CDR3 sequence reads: CAWETGGITEAFF. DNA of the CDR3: TGTGCCTGGGAAACAGGGGGCATCACTGAAGCTTTCTTT.

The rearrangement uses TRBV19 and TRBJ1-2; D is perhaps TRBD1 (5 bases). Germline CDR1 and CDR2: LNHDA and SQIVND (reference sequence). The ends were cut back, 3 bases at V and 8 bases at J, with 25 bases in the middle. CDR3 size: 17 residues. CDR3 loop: CASSIPRGQGLLLGYTF. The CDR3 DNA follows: TGTGCCAGTAGTATCCCTCGTGGTCAGGGCCTGCTCCTCGGCTACACCTTC. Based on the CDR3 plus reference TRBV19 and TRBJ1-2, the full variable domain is DGGITQSPKYLFRKEGQNVTLSCEQNLNHDAMYWYRQDPGQGLRLIYYSQIVNDFQKGDIAEGYSVSREKKESFPLTVTSAQKNPTAFYLCASSIPRGQGLLLGYTFGSGTRLTVV.

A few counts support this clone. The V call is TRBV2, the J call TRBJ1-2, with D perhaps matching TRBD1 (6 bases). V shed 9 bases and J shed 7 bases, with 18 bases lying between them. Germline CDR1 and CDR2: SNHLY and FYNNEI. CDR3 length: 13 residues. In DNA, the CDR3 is TGTGCCAGTGGGAACAGGGAAGGGGCTGGCTACACCTTC. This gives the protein CASGNREGAGYTF.

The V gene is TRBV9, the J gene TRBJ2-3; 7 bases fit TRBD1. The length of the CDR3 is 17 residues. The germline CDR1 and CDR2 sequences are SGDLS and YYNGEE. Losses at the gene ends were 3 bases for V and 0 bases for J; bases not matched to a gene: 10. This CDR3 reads CASSADWDRPSTDTQYF. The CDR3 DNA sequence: TGTGCCAGCAGCGCCGACTGGGACAGACCCAGCACAGATACGCAGTATTTT.

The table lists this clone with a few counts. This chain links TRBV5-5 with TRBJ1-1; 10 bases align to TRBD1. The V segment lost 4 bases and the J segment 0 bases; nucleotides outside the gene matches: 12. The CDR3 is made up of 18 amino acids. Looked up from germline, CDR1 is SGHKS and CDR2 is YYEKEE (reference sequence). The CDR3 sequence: CASSRDRGNPRVNTEAFF. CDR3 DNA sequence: TGTGCCAGCAGCCGGGACAGGGGAAACCCTCGAGTGAACACTGAAGCTTTCTTT.

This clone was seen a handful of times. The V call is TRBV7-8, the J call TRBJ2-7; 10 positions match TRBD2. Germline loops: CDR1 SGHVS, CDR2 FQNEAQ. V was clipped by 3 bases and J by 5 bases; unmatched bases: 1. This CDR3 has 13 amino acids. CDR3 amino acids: CASSFTSGNEQYF. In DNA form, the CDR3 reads TGTGCCAGCAGCTTCACTAGCGGGAACGAGCAGTACTTC.

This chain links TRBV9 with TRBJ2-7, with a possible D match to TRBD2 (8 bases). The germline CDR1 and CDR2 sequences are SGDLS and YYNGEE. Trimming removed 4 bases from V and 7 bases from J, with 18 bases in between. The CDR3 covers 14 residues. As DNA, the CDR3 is TGTGCCAGCAGCCCCCGGGAGGGGGCGTGGGAGCAGTACTTC. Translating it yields CASSPREGAWEQYF.

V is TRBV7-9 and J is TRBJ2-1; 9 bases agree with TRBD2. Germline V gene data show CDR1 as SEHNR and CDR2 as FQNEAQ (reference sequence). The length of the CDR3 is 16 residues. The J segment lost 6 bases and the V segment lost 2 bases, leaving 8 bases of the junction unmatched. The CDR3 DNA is TGTGCCAGCAGCTTAAGCTGGACTAGCGCCGGCAATGAGCAGTTCTTC. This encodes CASSLSWTSAGNEQFF.